One and the same sample provided the 4 T cell receptor beta chains below, sequenced in a study of Ad26.COV2.S vaccination and SARS-CoV-2 variants. The treatment is: roughly 20 received Ad26.COV2.S at low or high dose, single or two shots; about 5 received placebo; per-sample allocation not given. At day 63 after the first vaccine or placebo injection, samples were drawn. Assay: immunoSEQ multiplex PCR; the TCRdb copy retains only in-frame clones and omits some. The sample carries approximately 350,000 clones, roughly 84% recorded once. The material sequenced was peripheral blood, taken in a trial of Ad26.COV2.S vaccine versus placebo. Receptors originate from a person aged 18-65 years who received the Ad26.COV2.S COVID-19 vaccine or a placebo.

The J gene is TRBJ2-5, the V gene TRBV4-1; tentative D call: TRBD1 (5 bases). The V end was cut by 0 bases, the J end by 3 bases, with 11 bases between. CDR3 size: 15 residues. CDR1 MGHRA and CDR2 YSYEKL come from the germline V gene. The DNA of the CDR3 is TGCGCCAGCAGCCAAGACAGGACATTCGAAGAGACCCAGTACTTC. Translated: CASSQDRTFEETQYF.

The chain couples TRBV3-1 (or the pseudogene TRBV3-2) to TRBJ2-1, with TRBD1 identical over 10 bases. The CDR3 has 16 amino acids. The germline CDR1 and CDR2 sequences are LGHDT and YNNKEL (reference sequence). Trimming removed 2 bases from V and 4 bases from J; junction bases left unmatched: 5. CDR3 residues: CASSQRDRGSYNEQFF. The CDR3 DNA follows: TGTGCCAGCAGCCAACGGGACAGGGGAAGTTACAATGAGCAGTTCTTC.

J is TRBJ1-1 and V is TRBV12-3 or TRBV12-4, with a tentative D call TRBD1 (5 bases). Trimming left V 7 bases short and J 4 bases short, with 13 bases between. The CDR3 totals 13 residues. The CDR3 sequence is CASISGRGTEAFF. CDR3 nucleotides: TGTGCCAGCATATCGGGGAGGGGCACTGAAGCTTTCTTT.

V is TRBV10-3 and J is TRBJ1-1; no reliable D call. Germline values: CDR1 ENHRY, CDR2 SYGVKD. Trimming removed 2 bases at V and 3 bases at J, with 4 bases between. This CDR3 is 12 amino acids long. The CDR3, as DNA: TGTGCCATCAGTGAGCGGGACACTGAAGCTTTCTTT. Its protein product is CAISERDTEAFF.